These 32 T cell receptor beta chains share one sample of origin, sequenced in a study of CD8+ T cells in alopecia areata. Extraction of RNA preceded its reverse transcription into cDNA, which served as the sequencing template. Method: immunoSEQ multiplex PCR; TCRdb's copy keeps in-frame clones and lacks some. The table shows 150,000 or so clones, with 40% to 50% occurring only once. The sequenced material came from CD4+ T cells sorted from blood. The receptors derive from a human donor with alopecia areata.

This clone was counted only a few times. The gene calls are TRBV18 and TRBJ2-7; D perhaps matches TRBD2 (6 bases). Germline V gives CDR1 KGHSH, CDR2 LQKENI. V was trimmed by 6 bases and J by 1 base, leaving 10 bases between them. The CDR3 totals 13 residues. The CDR3 loop is CASSLGTSYEQYF. CDR3 bases: TGTGCCAGCTCCCTTGGGACTTCCTACGAGCAGTACTTC.

This chain joins TRBV6-5 and TRBJ2-1; a possible D gene is TRBD2 (5 bases). CDR1 is MNHEY and CDR2 is SVGAGI in the germline V gene. The CDR3 is made up of 13 amino acids. V shed 4 bases and J shed 6 bases, with 10 bases lying between them. CDR3 in DNA: TGTGCCAGCAGTTTGGACTCTCCCAATGAGCAGTTCTTC. Protein product: CASSLDSPNEQFF.

This clone was counted between two and nine times. The genes are TRBV19 and TRBJ2-1; D may be TRBD1 (6 bases). Between the trimmed V and J ends, which lost 4 bases and 4 bases, there was a span of 11 bases. The CDR3 sequence is 14 residues long. The germline gives CDR1 LNHDA, CDR2 SQIVND (reference sequence). Written as DNA, the CDR3 is TGTGCCAGTAGTACGCTGGGACAATACAATGAGCAGTTCTTC. Amino acids: CASSTLGQYNEQFF.

Comments on this clone: The same CDR3 is also encoded by other DNA sequences in this sample. V gene TRBV5-1 combines with J gene TRBJ2-1; D unclear. The V end was cut by 0 bases, the J end by 4 bases, with 11 bases between. Germline values: CDR1 SGHRS, CDR2 YFSETQ. This CDR3 spans 15 amino acids. This CDR3 reads CASSLESLGYNEQFF. The CDR3 DNA follows: TGCGCCAGCAGCTTGGAATCCTTGGGTTACAATGAGCAGTTCTTC.

This clone was detected only a few times. The gene calls are TRBV7-2 and TRBJ2-1; no clear D. The CDR3 has 14 amino acids. The germline gives CDR1 SGHTA, CDR2 FQGNSA. Trimming took off 6 bases at V and 1 base at J, with 10 bases between the two ends. CDR3 nucleotides: TGTGCCAGCAGTAGGATTCAATCCTACAATGAGCAGTTCTTC. Residues: CASSRIQSYNEQFF.

The table lists this clone with a count of one. J is TRBJ2-1 and V is TRBV30; 13 bases align to TRBD2. V lost 0 bases, J lost 5 bases, and 4 bases stayed unmatched. Germline CDR1 GTSNPN, CDR2 SVGIG (reference sequence). This CDR3 comprises 16 residues. CDR3 nucleotides: TGTGCCTGGAGTGTACGGGGACTAGCGGGAAACAATGAGCAGTTCTTC. Translation: CAWSVRGLAGNNEQFF.

This clone was found a few times. The chain couples TRBV29-1 to TRBJ2-5; 12 bases are shared with TRBD2. The CDR3 totals 15 residues. Germline V gives CDR1 SQVTM, CDR2 ANQGSEA. With 4 bases clipped from V and 4 bases from J, the junction kept 7 bases outside the gene matches. For the CDR3, the DNA is TGCAGCGTTGCGGCGACTAGCGGGAGTGGAGAGACCCAGTACTTC. It specifies CSVAATSGSGETQYF.

The chain joins TRBV7-9 to TRBJ2-7; D is perhaps TRBD1 (6 bases). V dropped 5 bases and J dropped 4 bases, with 9 bases sitting between them. This CDR3 region has 12 residues. Germline V gene lookup returns CDR1 SEHNR and CDR2 FQNEAQ (reference sequence). This CDR3 reads CASSNQGYEQYF. The CDR3 DNA reads as TGTGCCAGCAGCAACCAGGGGTACGAGCAGTACTTC.

The chain combines TRBV5-1 with TRBJ1-5; no clear D. Germline-derived CDR1 and CDR2 are SGHRS and YFSETQ. V lost 4 bases to trimming and J lost 0 bases, with 11 bases between them. The CDR3 contains 15 residues. The CDR3 coding sequence is TGCGCCAGCAGCCCTGTGGGGAGTAGCAATCAGCCCCAGCATTTT. Translating gives CASSPVGSSNQPQHF.

V gene TRBV9 combines with J gene TRBJ2-7; the D call may be TRBD1 or TRBD2 (5 bases each). Trimming took off 2 bases at V and 3 bases at J, with 12 bases between the two ends. Per germline, CDR1 SGDLS and CDR2 YYNGEE. The CDR3 contains 14 residues. In DNA, the CDR3 is TGTGCCAGCAGCGTGGGGGATAGCCACTACGAGCAGTACTTC. Translation gives CASSVGDSHYEQYF. The full variable domain, rest sourced from reference TRBV9 and TRBJ2-7, is DSGVTQTPKHLITATGQRVTLRCSPRSGDLSVYWYQQSLDQGLQFLIQYYNGEERAKGNILERFSAQQFPDLHSELNLSSLELGDSALYFCASSVGDSHYEQYFGPGTRLTVT.

This sequence joins TRBV27 and TRBJ1-1; 7 nucleotides align to TRBD1. Trimming took 3 bases from V and 2 from J; bases not matched to a gene: 6. CDR3 length equals 15 residues. Germline V CDR1 and CDR2: MNHEY, SMNVEV (reference sequence). The CDR3 loop reads CASSLLGTANTEAFF. CDR3 DNA: TGTGCCAGCAGTTTGCTCGGGACAGCAAACACTGAAGCTTTCTTT.

As regards this clone: Compared with germline, one end of the junction differs, possibly owing to a read error. The V and J genes are TRBV7-3 and TRBJ2-5, with D unclear. CDR1 SGHTA and CDR2 FQGTGA come from the germline V gene. The CDR3 has 13 amino acids. CDR3 amino acids: CASSSRASEIQYF. As DNA, the CDR3 is TGTGCCAGCAGCTCTCGGGCATCAGAGATCCAGTACTTC.

The CDR3 reads CASSFTGKYGYTF. The CDR3 DNA is TGTGCCAGCAGCTTTACCGGGAAGTATGGCTACACCTTC. J is TRBJ1-2 and V is TRBV28; no clear D gene. The length of the CDR3 is 13 residues. V lost 6 bases to trimming and J lost 5 bases, with 13 bases between them. Germline loops: CDR1 MDHEN, CDR2 SYDVKM.

In DNA, the CDR3 is TGTGCCAGCAGTGAGGGTTATGGCTACACCTTC. It codes for CASSEGYGYTF. The V and J genes are TRBV2 and TRBJ1-2; D is unresolved. The CDR3 spans 11 residues. Germline V gene data show CDR1 as SNHLY and CDR2 as FYNNEI. Trimming removed 3 bases from V and 5 bases from J, with 4 bases in between.

This clone has more than one count but fewer than ten. The chain joins TRBV28 to TRBJ2-7; TRBD1 is a possible D gene (6 bases). This CDR3 region has 15 residues. From germline, CDR1 is MDHEN and CDR2 SYDVKM. The V and J ends lost 3 bases and 0 bases respectively, with 12 bases between them. The DNA for the CDR3 is TGTGCCAGCAGTTTGGCCCGGACAGTCTCCTACGAGCAGTACTTC. Translating it yields CASSLARTVSYEQYF.

The chain is built from TRBV28 and TRBJ2-7, with 10 bases that match TRBD2. After removal of 6 bases from V and 3 bases from J, the junction contained 14 bases not matched to a gene. This CDR3 has 17 residues. The germline CDR1 and CDR2 sequences are MDHEN and SYDVKM. In DNA, the CDR3 is TGTGCCAGCAGCTCAACGAGGGGTCTAGCGGGAGTCTACGAGCAGTACTTC. Protein: CASSSTRGLAGVYEQYF.

This clone was recorded a few times. This chain connects TRBV29-1 to TRBJ1-2, with D perhaps matching TRBD1 (5 bases). From germline, CDR1 is SQVTM and CDR2 ANQGSEA. This CDR3 is 12 amino acids long. The V and J ends lost 7 bases and 2 bases respectively, with 11 bases between them. Written as DNA, the CDR3 is TGCAGCGCAGAAGCAGGGAACTATGGCTACACCTTC. Its translation is CSAEAGNYGYTF.

This clone was detected a few times. The chain joins TRBV6-6 to TRBJ1-5; D gene ambiguous. The CDR3 sequence is 13 residues long. Germline V gene lookup returns CDR1 MNHNY and CDR2 SVGAGI (reference sequence). The V end lost 6 bases, the J end lost 7 bases, and 13 bases lay between the germline ends. The chain's CDR3 is CASSQRTTQPQHF. CDR3 DNA sequence: TGTGCCAGCAGCCAACGAACAACACAGCCCCAGCATTTT.

The V and J genes are TRBV7-9 and TRBJ2-1; D perhaps matches TRBD2 (5 bases). V lost 3 bases and J lost 5, with 8 bases in between. Germline V gene data show CDR1 as SEHNR and CDR2 as FQNEAQ (reference sequence). The CDR3 has 13 amino acids. The CDR3 region has the DNA TGTGCCAGCAGCTTCGGACTTAACAATGAGCAGTTCTTC. It translates to CASSFGLNNEQFF.

The chain employs TRBV25-1 and TRBJ2-1; 12 positions match TRBD1. In germline, CDR1 is MGHDK, CDR2 SYGVNS. V lost 6 bases and J lost 8; bases outside the gene matches: 2. CDR3 length: 13 residues. CDR3 in amino acids: CASRGQGADEQFF. The CDR3 nucleotides read TGTGCCAGCAGGGGACAGGGGGCCGATGAGCAGTTCTTC. The full variable domain, in which reference TRBV25-1 and TRBJ2-1 provide the parts outside the CDR3, is EADIYQTPRYLVIGTGKKITLECSQTMGHDKMYWYQQDPGMELHLIHYSYGVNSTEKGDLSSESTVSRIRTEHFPLTLESARPSHTSQYLCASRGQGADEQFFGPGTRLTVL.

This chain connects TRBV7-9 to TRBJ2-3; 9 bases match TRBD2. The germline CDR1 and CDR2 sequences are SEHNR and FQNEAQ (reference sequence). The CDR3 is 15 residues long. The V and J ends lost 5 bases and 4 bases, in that order; junction bases with no gene match: 7. This CDR3 reads CASSLASSGADTQYF. The CDR3, as DNA: TGTGCCAGCAGCCTTGCGTCTAGCGGGGCAGATACGCAGTATTTT. Full variable domain (missing parts from reference TRBV7-9 and TRBJ2-3): DTGVSQNPRHKITKRGQNVTFRCDPISEHNRLYWYRQTLGQGPEFLTYFQNEAQLEKSRLLSDRFSAERPKGSFSTLEIQRTEQGDSAMYLCASSLASSGADTQYFGPGTRLTVL.

The chain recombines TRBV5-1 with TRBJ2-5; no reliable D call. From germline, CDR1 is SGHRS and CDR2 YFSETQ. Between the trimmed V and J ends, which lost 4 bases and 1 base, there was a span of 11 bases. There are 14 residues in the CDR3. Written as DNA, the CDR3 is TGCGCCAGCAGCATTGCCGGGTCCCAAGAGACCCAGTACTTC. Protein: CASSIAGSQETQYF.

This chain uses TRBV27 with TRBJ2-3, with 14 bases aligning to TRBD2. The CDR3 consists of 16 residues. The ends lost 6 bases at V and 7 bases at J; junction bases unmatched: 9. Germline CDR1 MNHEY, CDR2 SMNVEV (reference sequence). CDR3 nucleotide sequence: TGTGCCAGCAGACGAAGACTAGCGGGAGGGTCAAATACGCAGTATTTT. It codes for CASRRRLAGGSNTQYF.

This clone turned up a few times. The rearrangement joins TRBV28 to TRBJ2-7; possibly TRBD1 for D (5 bases). Trimming stripped 6 bases from V and 6 bases from J, with 12 bases between. Germline V gives CDR1 MDHEN, CDR2 SYDVKM. The CDR3 contains 12 residues. The CDR3, as DNA: TGTGCCAGCAGGACTCCAGGGTTCGAGCAGTACTTC. It encodes CASRTPGFEQYF.

Only a few counts were recorded for this clone. The gene calls are TRBV29-1 and TRBJ2-7, with unresolved D. V dropped 0 bases and J dropped 3 bases, with 18 bases sitting between them. CDR1 is SQVTM, CDR2 ANQGSEA, per germline. The CDR3 covers 16 residues. CDR3: CSVEDRMVSFYYEQYF. In nucleotides, the CDR3 is TGCAGCGTTGAAGATCGGATGGTCTCCTTTTACTACGAGCAGTACTTC.

The rearrangement uses TRBV30 and TRBJ2-6; maybe TRBD1 (5 bases). The CDR3 extends over 13 amino acids. Germline-derived CDR1 and CDR2 are GTSNPN and SVGIG (reference sequence). The CDR3 nucleotides are TGTGCGCGAATACAGGCTGGGGCCAACGTCCTGACTTTC. The encoded protein is CARIQAGANVLTF. Together with reference TRBV30 and TRBJ2-6, the CDR3 gives the full variable domain: SQTIHQWPATLVQPVGSPLSLECTVEGTSNPNLYWYRQAAGRGLQLLFYSVGIGQISSEVPQNLSASRPQDRQFILSSKKLLLSDSGFYLCARIQAGANVLTFGAGSRLTVL.

V usage is TRBV5-1 and J usage is TRBJ2-1, with TRBD2 matching 11 bases. This CDR3 contains 17 residues. Germline V gene data show CDR1 as SGHRS and CDR2 as YFSETQ. Losses at the gene ends were 1 base for V and 4 bases for J; bases not matched to a gene: 7. The CDR3 sequence is CASSLSPSGRTYNEQFF. The CDR3 DNA reads as TGCGCCAGCAGCTTGTCGCCTAGCGGGAGGACATACAATGAGCAGTTCTTC. The full variable domain, its missing parts supplied by reference TRBV5-1 and TRBJ2-1, is KAGVTQTPRYLIKTRGQQVTLSCSPISGHRSVSWYQQTPGQGLQFLFEYFSETQRNKGNFPGRFSGRQFSNSRSEMNVSTLELGDSALYLCASSLSPSGRTYNEQFFGPGTRLTVL.

The rearrangement joins TRBV6-5 to TRBJ2-3; D possibly corresponds to TRBD1 (6 bases). Germline V gene lookup returns CDR1 MNHEY and CDR2 SVGAGI. V was pared by 0 bases and J by 1 base, with 11 bases between. The CDR3 is made up of 16 amino acids. The CDR3 nucleotides are TGTGCCAGCAGTTACTCCCGGGACACACGCACAGATACGCAGTATTTT. It specifies CASSYSRDTRTDTQYF.

The rearrangement joins TRBV29-1 to TRBJ2-7; the D gene is possibly TRBD2 (6 bases). This CDR3 region has 13 residues. With 3 bases removed from V and 1 base from J, the gap between germline ends came to 10 bases. Germline V gene data show CDR1 as SQVTM and CDR2 as ANQGSEA. The CDR3 DNA follows: TGCAGCGTTGAGCCCCGGGGGTCCTACGAGCAGTACTTC. Its translation is CSVEPRGSYEQYF.

The rearrangement uses TRBV7-9 and TRBJ2-1; the D gene is possibly TRBD1 (6 bases). V lost 4 bases, J lost 15 bases, and 25 bases lay in between. The CDR3 runs to 15 residues. Germline V gene sequence: CDR1 SEHNR, CDR2 FQNEAQ (reference sequence). DNA for the CDR3: TGTGCCAGCAGCTCCGTTCCCGGAACGGTTCAGGGGTTGTTCTTC. The encoded protein is CASSSVPGTVQGLFF.

J is TRBJ2-1 and V is TRBV7-3; the D gene is possibly TRBD1 (6 bases). V lost 5 bases and J lost 5, with 16 bases in between. The CDR3 length is 15 residues. Germline assignment: CDR1 SGHTA and CDR2 FQGTGA. DNA of the CDR3: TGTGCCAGCAGCCCTCAGGGGCGGGTGAACAATGAGCAGTTCTTC. It translates to CASSPQGRVNNEQFF.

The CDR3 sequence is CASSNVAHNQPQHF. As DNA, the CDR3 is TGTGCCAGCAGCAATGTGGCACACAATCAGCCCCAGCATTTT. V usage is TRBV27 and J usage is TRBJ1-5; D remains ambiguous. This CDR3 has 14 amino acids. V was cut by 6 bases and J by 3 bases, with 12 bases left in between. From germline, CDR1 is MNHEY and CDR2 SMNVEV (reference sequence).